The 18 T cell receptor beta chains below all came from one sample that was sequenced in a study of shared clonotypes between healthy human individuals. Repertoires were generated with immunoSEQ multiplex PCR, while TCRdb's copy carries only in-frame clones and drops some. This table holds fewer than 2.5 million clones, over 85% found once. The sample taken for sequencing was naive CD4+ T cells from PBMCs. Subset reported: CD45RA+ positively selected. All receptors come from a man younger than 35 in good health. Some clones in this sample may be carry-over from other donors' samples.

The genes are TRBV11-3 and TRBJ2-3; D remains ambiguous. The CDR3 runs to 14 residues. Germline V CDR1 and CDR2: SGHNT, YENEEA. Trimming stripped 6 bases from V and 2 bases from J, with 12 bases between. CDR3 in amino acids: CASRKAGPTDTQYF. CDR3 DNA sequence: TGTGCCAGCAGAAAGGCTGGGCCCACAGATACGCAGTATTTT.

The CDR3 loop is CASSVDGGWGSQFF. The CDR3 region has the DNA TGTGCCAGCAGTGTCGACGGAGGATGGGGTTCGCAGTTCTTC. V usage is TRBV6-1 and J usage is TRBJ2-1; the D gene is possibly TRBD2 (5 bases). The CDR3 runs 14 residues. V lost 4 bases, J lost 12 bases, and 19 bases lay in between. Per the germline V gene, CDR1 is MNHNS and CDR2 is SASEGT.

The rearrangement links TRBV15 to TRBJ2-7; perhaps D is TRBD1 or TRBD2 (5 bases each). V lost 2 bases to trimming and J lost 5 bases, with 19 bases between them. The CDR3 loop spans 16 amino acids. Germline V gene lookup returns CDR1 LNHNV and CDR2 YYDKDF (reference sequence). The CDR3 protein is CATSRSLRDGLNEQYF. The DNA of the CDR3 is TGTGCCACCAGCAGATCTCTCCGGGACGGACTGAACGAGCAGTACTTC.

The genes are TRBV4-1 and TRBJ2-5; unclear D gene. The CDR3 is 11 residues long. Germline CDR1 reads MGHRA; CDR2 reads YSYEKL. V shed 0 bases and J shed 6 bases, with 2 bases lying between them. The CDR3 is CASSQDQTQYF. DNA for the CDR3: TGCGCCAGCAGCCAAGATCAGACCCAGTACTTC.

Notes on this clone: Different DNA sequences within this sample yield the same CDR3. The chain has TRBV7-2 and TRBJ2-7; D is unresolved. CDR1 is SGHTA, CDR2 FQGNSA, per germline. Trimming cost V 3 bases and J 0 bases, with 12 bases left between them. This CDR3 has 15 residues. CDR3 sequence: CASSFGRFSSYEQYF. The CDR3, as DNA: TGTGCCAGCAGCTTCGGCAGGTTCAGCTCCTACGAGCAGTACTTC.

V usage is TRBV6-1 and J usage is TRBJ1-2, with D maybe TRBD1 (6 bases). The length of the CDR3 is 15 residues. Trimming left V 2 bases short and J 8 bases short, with 18 bases between. Germline V lookup: CDR1 MNHNS, CDR2 SASEGT. CDR3 coding DNA: TGTGCCAGCAGTGAATATGCGGGGGCATGGACCGGCTACACCTTC. It yields the protein CASSEYAGAWTGYTF.

This chain joins TRBV7-9 and TRBJ1-4; 7 bases agree with TRBD1. The V gene end was trimmed by 5 bases and the J gene end by 7 bases; junction bases not matched to a gene: 7. Germline lookup yields CDR1 SEHNR and CDR2 FQNEAQ (reference sequence). The CDR3 totals 14 residues. For the CDR3, the DNA is TGTGCCAGCAGCATCCCGACAGGGACTGAAAAACTGTTTTTT. It encodes CASSIPTGTEKLFF.

This chain connects TRBV28 to TRBJ2-7; D is ambiguous. Trimming stripped 2 bases from V and 1 base from J, with 6 bases between. The CDR3 consists of 13 residues. Germline CDR1 and CDR2: MDHEN and SYDVKM. In DNA, the CDR3 is TGTGCCAGCAGTTTAGTAGCTTCCTACGAGCAGTACTTC. It codes for CASSLVASYEQYF.

A single count supports this clone. The V call is TRBV10-3, the J call TRBJ2-3; 10 nucleotides line up with TRBD2. This CDR3 contains 16 residues. Per germline, CDR1 ENHRY and CDR2 SYGVKD. J was trimmed by 2 bases and V by 3 bases; bases with no gene match: 5. The CDR3 region has the DNA TGTGCCATCAGTGATACGACTAGCGGGTTCACAGATACGCAGTATTTT. This gives the protein CAISDTTSGFTDTQYF.

The rearrangement joins TRBV11-2 to TRBJ2-1; perhaps D is TRBD1 or TRBD2 (5 bases each). The CDR3 covers 15 residues. Germline CDR1 is SGHAT and CDR2 is FQNNGV. V was pared by 7 bases and J by 3 bases, with 16 bases between. CDR3 sequence reads: CASTREGRFYNEQFF. CDR3 DNA sequence: TGTGCCAGCACCCGAGAGGGGCGCTTCTACAATGAGCAGTTCTTC.

V and J are TRBV7-6 and TRBJ2-6, with TRBD2 matching over 11 bases. This CDR3 has 17 amino acids. Trimming at V came to 5 bases and at J to 8 bases, leaving 11 bases not matched to a gene. Looked up from germline, CDR1 is SGHVS and CDR2 is FNYEAQ. CDR3 nucleotide sequence: TGTGCCAGCAGCAAACGACTAGCGGGACAATTATCCAACGTCCTGACTTTC. Translating gives CASSKRLAGQLSNVLTF.

The J gene is TRBJ2-7, the V gene TRBV18; 7 positions match TRBD1. The CDR3 is made up of 16 amino acids. J was trimmed by 0 bases and V by 1 base; bases with no gene match: 6. Germline CDR1 KGHSH, CDR2 LQKENI. CDR3 sequence (DNA): TGTGCCAGCTCACCACAAGGGACAGTAGACTCCTACGAGCAGTACTTC. It is translated as CASSPQGTVDSYEQYF.

This chain joins TRBV18 and TRBJ2-5, with unresolved D. The V gene lost 2 bases and the J gene lost 5 bases, with 12 bases spanning the gap. The CDR3 has 14 residues. Germline CDR1 is KGHSH and CDR2 is LQKENI. The CDR3 region has the DNA TGTGCCAGCTCACCAGTGGTTTTCGGGGAGACCCAGTACTTC. It translates to CASSPVVFGETQYF.

This chain uses TRBV15 with TRBJ2-7; maybe TRBD1 (6 bases). The V gene's germline CDR1 is LNHNV and CDR2 YYDKDF (reference sequence). This CDR3 region has 14 residues. The V end was cut by 8 bases, the J end by 2 bases, with 16 bases between. CDR3 DNA sequence: TGTGCCACCCGACAGGACGTTCAAACCTACGAGCAGTACTTC. It specifies CATRQDVQTYEQYF.

The chain combines TRBV28 with TRBJ2-4; tentatively, D is TRBD1 or TRBD2 (6 bases each). The CDR3 consists of 17 residues. Trimming stripped 5 bases from V and 0 bases from J, with 17 bases between. In germline, CDR1 is MDHEN, CDR2 SYDVKM. In nucleotides, the CDR3 is TGTGCCAGCAGTCCGACATCTGGGGGGCTAGCCAAAAACATTCAGTACTTC. Its translation: CASSPTSGGLAKNIQYF. Drawing the rest from reference TRBV28 and TRBJ2-4, the complete variable domain is DVKVTQSSRYLVKRTGEKVFLECVQDMDHENMFWYRQDPGLGLRLIYFSYDVKMKEKGDIPEGYSVSREKKERFSLILESASTNQTSMYLCASSPTSGGLAKNIQYFGAGTRLSVL.

This chain joins TRBV29-1 and TRBJ2-5, with unresolved D. V lost 8 bases, J lost 2 bases, and 9 bases lay in between. This CDR3 comprises 11 residues. The germline CDR1 and CDR2 sequences are SQVTM and ANQGSEA. The CDR3 coding sequence is TGCAGCTCGAAAAAGCAAGAGACCCAGTACTTC. This encodes CSSKKQETQYF.

The genes are TRBV7-3 and TRBJ1-1; D remains ambiguous. The CDR3 contains 13 residues. The germline V gene has CDR1 SGHTA and CDR2 FQGTGA. V was cut by 6 bases and J by 0 bases, with 8 bases left in between. This CDR3 is CASRRQMNTEAFF. For the CDR3, the DNA is TGTGCCAGCAGGAGGCAGATGAACACTGAAGCTTTCTTT.

This chain uses TRBV28 with TRBJ2-6; D remains unclear. The germline CDR1 and CDR2 sequences are MDHEN and SYDVKM. The V and J ends lost 6 bases and 0 bases respectively, with 9 bases between them. The CDR3 is 15 amino acids. The CDR3 nucleotides are TGTGCCAGCAGCCGGCGGTCCTCTGGGGCCAACGTCCTGACTTTC. Protein sequence: CASSRRSSGANVLTF.